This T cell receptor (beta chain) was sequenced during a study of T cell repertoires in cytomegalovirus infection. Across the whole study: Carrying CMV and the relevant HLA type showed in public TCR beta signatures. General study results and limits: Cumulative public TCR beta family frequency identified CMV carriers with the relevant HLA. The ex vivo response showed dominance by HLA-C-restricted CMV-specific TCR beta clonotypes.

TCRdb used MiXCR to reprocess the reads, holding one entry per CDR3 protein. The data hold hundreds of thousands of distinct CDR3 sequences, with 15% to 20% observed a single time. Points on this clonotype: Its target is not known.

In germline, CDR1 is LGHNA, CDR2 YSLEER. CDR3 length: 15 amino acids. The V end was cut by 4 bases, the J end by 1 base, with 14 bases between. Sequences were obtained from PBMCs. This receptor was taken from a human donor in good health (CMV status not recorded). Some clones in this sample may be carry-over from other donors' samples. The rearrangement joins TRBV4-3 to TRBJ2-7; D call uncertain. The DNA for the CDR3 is TGCGCCAGCAGCCCTCAAAGGGCGACATCCTACGAGCAGTACTTC. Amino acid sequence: CASSPQRATSYEQYF.